Below are 22 T cell receptor beta chains sequenced from a single sample in a study of blood T cell repertoires in COVID-19 (dated by TCRdb to 2020 to 2021). Libraries came from the immunoSEQ multiplex PCR assay. TCRdb took this table from immuneACCESS and kept in-frame rearrangements with V and J called. Such tables lack part of the clones; where checked against another copy, unresolved V genes explain under half of the gap, and the rest is unexplained. The sample records nearly 350,000 clones, under 95% of which are singletons. In total, the top ten clones hold around 3.3% of the sample. The sample was peripheral blood. All receptors come from a woman aged 18-29 years who had recovered from COVID-19.

V usage is TRBV6-2 or TRBV6-3 and J usage is TRBJ2-3; no definite D call. This CDR3 contains 14 residues. The V gene lost 2 bases and the J gene lost 1 base, with 7 bases spanning the gap. Germline CDR1 is MNHEY and CDR2 is SVGEGT. The CDR3 DNA reads TGTGCCAGCAGTTACCTAAGTCGCACAGATACGCAGTATTTT. This translates into CASSYLSRTDTQYF.

The gene calls are TRBV27 and TRBJ1-3; TRBD1 is a possible D gene (5 bases). Germline V CDR1 and CDR2: MNHEY, SMNVEV (reference sequence). The CDR3 has 14 residues. Between the trimmed V and J ends, which lost 6 bases and 2 bases, there was a span of 11 bases. The CDR3: CASSTGVTGNTIYF. The CDR3 DNA reads as TGTGCCAGCAGCACAGGAGTGACTGGAAACACCATATATTTT.

V usage is TRBV5-1 and J usage is TRBJ2-5; tentative D call: TRBD2 (6 bases). The CDR3 is 14 amino acids. Germline CDR1 and CDR2: SGHRS and YFSETQ. With 8 bases removed from V and 6 bases from J, the gap between germline ends came to 20 bases. CDR3 in amino acids: CARRTMRGGKTQYF. CDR3 in DNA: TGCGCCAGGAGGACTATGCGTGGCGGAAAGACCCAGTACTTC.

The chain carries TRBV24-1 and TRBJ2-7; 9 nucleotides match TRBD1. Looked up from germline, CDR1 is KGHDR and CDR2 is SFDVKD. V was pared by 11 bases and J by 3 bases, with 10 bases of the junction left unmatched. The CDR3 is 14 amino acids. CDR3 residues: CASRQGVRNYEQYV. For the CDR3, the DNA is TGTGCCAGCAGACAGGGGGTTCGAAACTACGAGCAGTACGTC.

Worth noting for this clone: The same CDR3 arises from other DNA sequences in this sample as well. The chain uses TRBV5-1 and TRBJ1-1; possible D gene TRBD1, 5 bases. Trimming removed 0 bases from V and 0 bases from J, with 9 bases in between. Germline CDR1 and CDR2: SGHRS and YFSETQ. The CDR3 runs to 15 residues. The CDR3 sequence: CASSLDAGMNTEAFF. The CDR3 DNA reads TGCGCCAGCAGCTTGGACGCAGGGATGAACACTGAAGCTTTCTTT.

The chain employs TRBV4-1 and TRBJ2-1; 7 bases match TRBD2. The germline V gene has CDR1 MGHRA and CDR2 YSYEKL. This CDR3 comprises 16 residues. V lost 5 bases, J lost 5 bases, and 12 bases stayed unmatched. The CDR3 is CASSGIAGLGNNEQFF. The CDR3, as DNA: TGCGCCAGCAGCGGGATAGCGGGTTTGGGCAACAATGAGCAGTTCTTC.

The chain joins TRBV30 to TRBJ2-5; TRBD1 matches 9 bases. CDR1 and CDR2 (germline): GTSNPN, SVGIG (reference sequence). The CDR3 loop spans 14 amino acids. V lost 4 bases to trimming and J lost 5 bases; unmatched junction nucleotides: 8. The CDR3 here is CAWTFTGGVETQYF. In DNA, the CDR3 is TGTGCCTGGACCTTTACAGGGGGCGTCGAGACCCAGTACTTC.

The V gene is TRBV4-3, the J gene TRBJ1-2; TRBD1 aligns across 10 bases. This CDR3 is 14 amino acids long. V shed 4 bases and J 4 bases; nucleotides not matched to a gene: 3. Germline lookup yields CDR1 LGHNA and CDR2 YSLEER. CDR3 sequence: CASSRRQGAYGYTF. The CDR3 DNA reads as TGCGCCAGCAGCCGAAGACAGGGGGCCTATGGCTACACCTTC.

CDR3 coding DNA: TGTGCCAGCAGCTTAGCAACAGGGGGCTCTGGAAACACCATATATTTT. Its protein product is CASSLATGGSGNTIYF. This chain links TRBV7-2 with TRBJ1-3; 8 bases match TRBD1. V dropped 0 bases and J dropped 0; count of bases not matched to a gene: 1. CDR3 length equals 16 residues. Looked up from germline, CDR1 is SGHTA and CDR2 is FQGNSA.

The chain recombines TRBV4-3 with TRBJ1-2, with 7 bases aligning to TRBD1. Germline V gives CDR1 LGHNA, CDR2 YSLEER. V lost 3 bases, J lost 2 bases, and 9 bases stayed unmatched. CDR3 length: 16 amino acids. CDR3 nucleotides: TGCGCCAGCAGCCAGGACACAGGGGCAGTGAACTATGGCTACACCTTC. Protein sequence: CASSQDTGAVNYGYTF.

This chain links TRBV18 with TRBJ1-6; 7 nucleotides agree with TRBD1. Germline V CDR1 and CDR2: KGHSH, LQKENI. V gave up 8 bases and J gave up 5 bases; unmatched junction bases: 6. The CDR3 is 14 amino acids. CDR3 residues: CASMTGRNNSPLHF. The DNA of the CDR3 is TGTGCCAGCATGACAGGGCGCAATAATTCACCCCTCCACTTT.

The chain carries TRBV29-1 and TRBJ2-1, with TRBD2 matching 10 bases. CDR1 is SQVTM and CDR2 is ANQGSEA in the germline V gene. The CDR3 runs 14 residues. Germline trimming cut 5 bases from V and 4 bases from J; bases unmatched to any gene: 5. In DNA, the CDR3 is TGCAGCGTTCCCATAGCGGGAGGTTACAATGAGCAGTTCTTC. This codes for CSVPIAGGYNEQFF.

V is TRBV29-1 and J is TRBJ2-3, with TRBD1 matching over 10 bases. CDR3 length equals 14 residues. In germline, CDR1 is SQVTM, CDR2 ANQGSEA. V was clipped by 7 bases and J by 3 bases; unmatched bases: 7. The DNA for the CDR3 is TGCAGCGCTAACCGGGACAGGGGAACAGATACGCAGTATTTT. Residues: CSANRDRGTDTQYF.

This sequence joins TRBV12-5 and TRBJ1-6; TRBD1 aligns across 8 bases. V was clipped by 0 bases and J by 14 bases; unmatched bases: 12. The germline CDR1 and CDR2 sequences are LGHNT and FRNRAP. The CDR3 spans 16 residues. The CDR3 loop reads CASGLVGGQAPRTLHF. Written as DNA, the CDR3 is TGTGCTAGTGGTTTGGTGGGGGGACAGGCTCCCCGTACCCTCCACTTT.

The chain uses TRBV5-6 and TRBJ1-1, with 7 bases lining up with TRBD1. The CDR3 spans 16 residues. The trim removed 0 bases at V and 0 bases at J, leaving 5 bases unmatched. Per the germline V gene, CDR1 is SGHDT and CDR2 is YYEEEE. CDR3 residues: CASSLAQGFMNTEAFF. The CDR3 DNA reads TGTGCCAGCAGCTTGGCACAGGGGTTCATGAACACTGAAGCTTTCTTT.

J is TRBJ2-1 and V is TRBV5-1; D possibly corresponds to TRBD2 (6 bases). This CDR3 has 13 residues. The germline V gene encodes CDR1 SGHRS and CDR2 YFSETQ. V lost 3 bases to trimming and J lost 5 bases, with 9 bases between them. CDR3: CASSSRGNNEQFF. The CDR3 DNA reads TGCGCCAGCAGCTCTCGGGGGAACAATGAGCAGTTCTTC.

J is TRBJ2-1 and V is TRBV9; weak D call: TRBD1 (6 bases). Germline lookup yields CDR1 SGDLS and CDR2 YYNGEE. The CDR3 has 15 residues. Trimming pared 4 bases from V and 0 bases from J, leaving 11 bases between. Here the CDR3 DNA reads TGTGCCAGCAGCCGACAGGCAAGCTCCTACAATGAGCAGTTCTTC. Translating it yields CASSRQASSYNEQFF.

This chain uses TRBV29-1 with TRBJ2-3, with a tentative D call TRBD2 (6 bases). The CDR3 covers 15 residues. From germline, CDR1 is SQVTM and CDR2 ANQGSEA. Trimming shortened V by 4 bases and J by 4 bases, and 18 bases separated the two germline ends. CDR3 sequence reads: CSVAGSTGVADTQYF. In DNA, the CDR3 is TGCAGCGTTGCCGGATCGACGGGGGTGGCAGATACGCAGTATTTT.

CDR3 sequence reads: CATYRGLNTGELFF. The CDR3 DNA follows: TGTGCCACTTACAGGGGTCTGAACACCGGGGAGCTGTTTTTT. The chain couples TRBV5-4 to TRBJ2-2, with 7 bases identical to TRBD1. Looked up from germline, CDR1 is SGHNT and CDR2 is YYREEE (reference sequence). This CDR3 has 14 residues. V gave up 9 bases and J gave up 1 base; unmatched junction bases: 6. The whole variable domain, remainder taken from reference TRBV5-4 and TRBJ2-2, is ETGVTQSPTHLIKTRGQQVTLRCSSQSGHNTVSWYQQALGQGPQFIFQYYREEENGRGNFPPRFSGLQFPNYSSELNVNALELDDSALYLCATYRGLNTGELFFGEGSRLTVL.

The rearrangement joins TRBV7-9 to TRBJ1-2, with D possibly being TRBD1 (6 bases). Germline V gives CDR1 SEHNR, CDR2 FQNEAQ (reference sequence). This CDR3 spans 13 amino acids. V lost 5 bases and J lost 3, with 10 bases in between. As DNA, the CDR3 is TGTGCCAGCAGCCCGACAGGCCACTATGGCTACACCTTC. Amino acids: CASSPTGHYGYTF.

The chain uses TRBV6-4 and TRBJ2-1; 15 bases map to TRBD2. CDR3 size: 14 residues. The junction had 7 bases not matched to a gene; V was cut back by 6 bases and J by 13 bases. CDR1 and CDR2 (germline): MRHNA, SNTAGT. The CDR3 loop reads CASSAGLAGGEQFF. The DNA for the CDR3 is TGTGCCAGCAGCGCGGGACTAGCGGGAGGTGAACAGTTCTTC.

CDR3 nucleotide sequence: TGCGCCAGCAGTCAAGCCGGGACTAGCGGTAACAATGAGCAGTTCTTC. Translating it yields CASSQAGTSGNNEQFF. The chain combines TRBV23-1 with TRBJ2-1; 11 bases are shared with TRBD2. TRBV23-1 is labeled an ORF, and its function is uncertain. The V segment lost 2 bases and the J segment 5 bases; nucleotides outside the gene matches: 5. The CDR3 has 16 amino acids.